This is a list of T cell receptor beta chains from one sample in a study of blood T cells in healthy people across ages. TCRdb called the 5' RACE reads again in MiXCR, with one record for every CDR3 protein. This table holds roughly 800,000 distinct CDR3 sequences, under 40% found once. The sequenced material came from blood. The source is a man in his late teens or twenties in good health. Each CDR3 is given with its conserved first and last residue. D genes are given only for firm matches. For some rows the clone size is stated as once, few or many, or as a class when expanded; others skip it.

>13|TRBV20-1|NA|TRBJ1-2|NA
CSARLGNDYGYTF
TGCAGTGCTAGGTTGGGGAACGACTATGGCTACACCTTC
>14|TRBV12-3/TRBV12-4|NA|TRBJ2-2|NA
CASSRTANTGELFF
TGTGCCAGCAGCCGGACAGCCAACACCGGGGAGCTGTTTTTT
>16|TRBV4-3|many|TRBJ2-7|NA
CASSQGYHSSYNEQYF
TGCGCCAGCAGCCAAGGGTACCACAGCTCCTACAATGAGCAGTACTTC
>13|TRBV7-2|NA|TRBJ2-5|NA
CASMPHGEETQYF
TGTGCCAGCATGCCTCATGGGGAGGAGACCCAGTACTTC
>15|TRBV6-5|NA|TRBJ1-4|NA
CASSYSGQGGEKLFF
TGTGCCAGCAGTTATTCAGGGCAAGGAGGTGAAAAACTGTTTTTT
>13|TRBV20-1|many|TRBJ1-2|NA
CSARDILGGGYTF
TGCAGTGCTAGAGATATTCTGGGAGGTGGCTACACCTTC
>13|TRBV9|few|TRBJ2-1|NA
CASSPETDNEQFF
TGTGCCAGCAGCCCAGAAACTGACAATGAGCAGTTCTTC
>16|TRBV13|NA|TRBJ2-5|NA
CASSPNREGYQETQYF
TGTGCCAGCAGCCCCAACAGGGAGGGGTACCAAGAGACCCAGTACTTC
>15|TRBV12-3/TRBV12-4|NA|TRBJ1-3|TRBD1
CASSTEGQGGNTIYF
TGTGCCAGCAGCACCGAGGGACAGGGAGGGAACACCATATATTTT
>16|TRBV10-3|NA|TRBJ2-1|TRBD2
CAISELASGVQSEQFF
TGTGCCATCAGTGAATTGGCTAGCGGGGTGCAATCGGAGCAGTTCTTC
>16|TRBV29-1|NA|TRBJ2-5|NA
CSVEWGGRQSQETQYF
TGCAGCGTTGAATGGGGGGGCCGACAATCCCAAGAGACCCAGTACTTC
>14|TRBV12-3/TRBV12-4|NA|TRBJ1-3|NA
CASSLAGTRDTIYF
TGTGCCAGCAGTTTGGCAGGGACGAGGGACACCATATATTTT
>19|TRBV3-1|NA|TRBJ2-1|TRBD2
CASSQDLAGGEPSGNEQFF
TGTGCCAGCAGCCAAGATCTAGCGGGGGGCGAGCCTTCGGGCAATGAGCAGTTCTTC
>14|TRBV30|NA|TRBJ2-5|NA
CAWSSGSSYNEQYF
TGTGCCTGGAGCTCGGGAAGCTCCTACAATGAGCAGTACTTC
>12|TRBV7-2|once|TRBJ1-5|NA
CASSLFPQPQHF
TGTGCCAGCAGCTTATTCCCTCAGCCCCAGCATTTT
>14|TRBV10-3|NA|TRBJ1-2|NA
CAIRAPGDTYGYTF
TGTGCCATCAGGGCCCCGGGGGACACTTATGGCTACACCTTC
>15|TRBV12-3/TRBV12-4|many|TRBJ2-3|NA
CASTPPSGNTDTQYF
TGTGCCAGCACCCCGCCCAGCGGTAACACAGATACGCAGTATTTT
>14|TRBV20-1|NA|TRBJ1-4|TRBD1
CSAVIRDRDEKLFF
TGCAGTGCTGTGATCCGGGACAGGGATGAAAAACTGTTTTTT
>14|TRBV29-1|many|TRBJ2-4|TRBD1
CSVGDRGIGGIQYF
TGCAGCGTTGGGGACAGGGGAATCGGGGGCATTCAGTACTTC
>14|TRBV3-1|NA|TRBJ1-6|NA
CASSRDRKNSLLHF
TGCGCCAGCAGCCGTGACAGGAAGAATTCACTCCTCCACTTT
>16|TRBV6-1|NA|TRBJ1-5|NA
CASSERGQESNQPQHF
TGTGCCAGCAGTGAAAGAGGGCAGGAGAGCAATCAGCCCCAGCATTTT
>13|TRBV6-6|few|TRBJ1-5|NA
CASSGRHNQPQHF
TGTGCCTCATCGGGTAGGCACAATCAGCCCCAGCATTTT
>15|TRBV3-1|few|TRBJ1-4|NA
CASSQVPGGNEKLFF
TGTGCCAGCAGCCAAGTTCCGGGAGGTAATGAAAAACTGTTTTTT
>12|TRBV6-5|few|TRBJ1-1|NA
CASIGVNTEAFF
TGTGCCAGCATAGGGGTGAACACTGAAGCTTTCTTT
>13|TRBV20-1|NA|TRBJ2-1|TRBD2
CSASGLAGVEQFF
TGCAGTGCTTCGGGACTAGCGGGGGTTGAGCAGTTCTTC
>15|TRBV6-1|NA|TRBJ2-1|TRBD1
CASSVTGNSYNEQFF
TGTGCCAGCAGCGTGACAGGGAACTCCTACAATGAGCAGTTCTTC
>15|TRBV5-1|NA|TRBJ1-6|NA
CAGSLSGLDNSPLHF
TGCGCCGGCAGCTTATCCGGACTTGATAATTCACCCCTCCACTTT
>17|TRBV5-1|NA|TRBJ2-7|TRBD2
CASSLAGTSGSIYEQYF
TGCGCCAGCAGCTTGGCCGGGACTAGCGGGAGTATCTACGAGCAGTACTTC
>14|TRBV25-1|few|TRBJ1-1|NA
CASSDEAGGTEAFF
TGTGCCAGCAGTGACGAGGCAGGTGGGACTGAAGCTTTCTTT
>15|TRBV5-1|once|TRBJ2-3|NA
CASAESAPSTDTQYF
TGCGCCAGTGCAGAGTCGGCACCTAGCACAGATACGCAGTATTTT
>15|TRBV12-3/TRBV12-4|NA|TRBJ2-4|TRBD1
CASSLLQGLANIQYF
TGTGCCAGCAGTTTGTTACAGGGGCTGGCAAACATTCAGTACTTC
>14|TRBV2|few|TRBJ2-5|NA
CASRHSRGNNEQYF
TGTGCCAGCAGGCACTCCCGGGGTAACAATGAGCAGTACTTC
>17|TRBV5-1|few|TRBJ2-3|NA
CASSLARGLIGADTQYF
TGCGCCAGCAGCTTGGCCCGGGGCCTGATTGGCGCAGATACGCAGTATTTT
>11|TRBV5-6|once|TRBJ2-1|NA
CASSRMDEQFF
TGTGCCAGCAGCCGTATGGATGAGCAGTTCTTC
>16|TRBV7-2|NA|TRBJ2-3|TRBD2
CASSPRGAGGGDTQYF
TGTGCCAGCAGCCCTAGAGGAGCGGGGGGCGGAGATACGCAGTATTTT
>17|TRBV6-2/TRBV6-3|NA|TRBJ1-2|NA
CASSYEPGESRTYGYTF
TGTGCCAGCAGTTACGAACCTGGAGAGTCAAGAACCTATGGCTACACCTTC
>14|TRBV30|many|TRBJ2-7|NA
CAWTPLGSSYEQYF
TGTGCCTGGACCCCCCTTGGCAGCTCCTACGAGCAGTACTTC
>15|TRBV20-1|NA|TRBJ2-7|NA
CSAPPRKGDTYEQYF
TGCAGTGCCCCTCCAAGGAAGGGGGACACCTACGAGCAGTACTTC
>16|TRBV12-3/TRBV12-4|NA|TRBJ2-6|NA
CAIPDSPSPGANVLTF
TGTGCCATTCCGGACAGCCCTTCTCCTGGGGCCAACGTCCTGACTTTC
>14|TRBV12-3/TRBV12-4|few|TRBJ2-3|NA
CASSQMGGSDTQYF
TGTGCCAGCAGCCAAATGGGGGGTTCAGATACGCAGTATTTT
>15|TRBV5-1|NA|TRBJ2-1|NA
CASSPYRTDYNEQFF
TGCGCCAGCAGCCCTTACAGAACGGATTACAATGAGCAGTTCTTC
>15|TRBV27|many|TRBJ2-3|NA
CASSRYGFSTDTQYF
TGTGCCAGCAGTCGTTACGGTTTTAGCACAGATACGCAGTATTTT
>17|TRBV7-9|NA|TRBJ1-2|NA
CASSFGLDGSSTYGYTF
TGTGCCAGCAGCTTTGGACTCGACGGGAGTAGTACCTATGGCTACACCTTC
>14|TRBV15|NA|TRBJ2-7|TRBD1
CATSVNRGTHEQYF
TGTGCCACCAGCGTAAACAGGGGGACCCACGAGCAGTACTTC
>14|TRBV20-1|NA|TRBJ2-1|TRBD1
CSASSGTAQETQFF
TGCAGTGCTAGTTCCGGGACAGCCCAAGAGACCCAGTTCTTC
>15|TRBV7-9|NA|TRBJ2-5|NA
CASSLHSRQKETQYF
TGTGCCAGCAGCTTACACTCGCGGCAGAAAGAGACCCAGTACTTC
>15|TRBV20-1|few|TRBJ1-5|TRBD1
CSARDVGQGDQPQHF
TGCAGTGCTAGAGATGTAGGACAGGGGGATCAGCCCCAGCATTTT